The clone carrying this T cell receptor beta chain turned up a few times. The antigen remains undetermined. Assay: immunoSEQ multiplex PCR; the TCRdb copy retains only in-frame clones and omits some. The sample includes roughly 86,000 clones, around 96% seen only once; the top ten take roughly 0.028%. Corrective heart surgery yielded the resections from which the thymus tissue came. This record comes from a study of human thymus T cells. Whole-study findings and limits: Seemingly biased V and J gene usage marked thymic and blood repertoires.

The CDR3 loop spans 12 amino acids. Per germline, CDR1 SGHNT and CDR2 YYREEE (reference sequence). V was pared by 0 bases and J by 8 bases, with 8 bases between. The receptor was derived from a boy in the first two years of life with a congenital heart defect but otherwise immunologically healthy. The V and J genes are TRBV5-4 and TRBJ1-2; D is possibly TRBD1 (5 bases). The material sequenced was thymus tissue. Written as DNA, the CDR3 is TGTGCCAGCAGCTTGGAAGGGGCCGGCTACACCTTC. This codes for CASSLEGAGYTF.